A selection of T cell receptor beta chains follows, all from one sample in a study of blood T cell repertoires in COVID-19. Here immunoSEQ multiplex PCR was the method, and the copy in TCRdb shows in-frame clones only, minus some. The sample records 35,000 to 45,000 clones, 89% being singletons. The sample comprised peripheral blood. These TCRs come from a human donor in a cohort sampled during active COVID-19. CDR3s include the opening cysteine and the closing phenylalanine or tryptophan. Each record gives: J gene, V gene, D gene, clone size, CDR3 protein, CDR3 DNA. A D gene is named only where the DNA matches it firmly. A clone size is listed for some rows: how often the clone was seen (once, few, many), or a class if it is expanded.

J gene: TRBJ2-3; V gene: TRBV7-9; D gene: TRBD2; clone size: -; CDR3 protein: CASSLGGGRATDTQYF; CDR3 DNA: TGTGCCAGCAGCTTAGGTGGCGGGAGGGCCACAGATACGCAGTATTTT
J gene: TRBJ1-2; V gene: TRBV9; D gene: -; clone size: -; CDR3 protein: CASTRGYTF; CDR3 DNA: TGTGCCAGCACTAGGGGCTACACCTTC
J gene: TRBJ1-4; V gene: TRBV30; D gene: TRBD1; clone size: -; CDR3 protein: CAWSDRGNEKLFF; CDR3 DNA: TGTGCCTGGAGTGACAGGGGTAATGAAAAACTGTTTTTT
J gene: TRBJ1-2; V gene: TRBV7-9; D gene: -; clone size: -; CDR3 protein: CASSPSGSYGYTF; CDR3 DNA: TGTGCCAGCAGCCCCTCGGGGTCCTATGGCTACACCTTC
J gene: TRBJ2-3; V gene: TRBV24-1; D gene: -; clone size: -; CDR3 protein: CATSGPTDTQYF; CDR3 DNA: TGTGCCACCAGTGGGCCCACAGATACGCAGTATTTT
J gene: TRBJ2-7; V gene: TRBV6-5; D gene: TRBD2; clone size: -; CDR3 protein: CASNSGRAGTYEQYF; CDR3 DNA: TGTGCCAGCAATAGCGGGAGGGCCGGAACCTACGAGCAGTACTTC
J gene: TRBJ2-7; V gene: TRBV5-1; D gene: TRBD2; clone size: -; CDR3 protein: CASKTASGGSHYEQYF; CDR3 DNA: TGCGCCAGCAAGACGGCTAGCGGGGGGTCTCACTACGAGCAGTACTTC
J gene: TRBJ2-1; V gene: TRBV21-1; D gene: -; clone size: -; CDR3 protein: CASSKGLAGDRNEQFF; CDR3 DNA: TGTGCCAGCAGCAAAGGTCTCGCAGGGGATCGGAATGAGCAGTTCTTC
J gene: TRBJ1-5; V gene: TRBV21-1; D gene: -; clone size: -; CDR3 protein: CASSKGTYRGGGGQADQPQHF; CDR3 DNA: TGTGCCAGCAGCAAAGGGACCTACAGGGGAGGTGGGGGACAGGCGGATCAGCCCCAGCATTTT
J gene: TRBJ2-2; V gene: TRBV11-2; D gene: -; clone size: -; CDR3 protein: CASRRGGGVTSGELFF; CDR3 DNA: TGTGCCAGCCGGAGAGGGGGGGGAGTCACCTCCGGGGAGCTGTTTTTT
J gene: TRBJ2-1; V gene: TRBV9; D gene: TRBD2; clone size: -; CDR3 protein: CASSVLAGGPGNEQFF; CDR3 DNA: TGTGCCAGCAGCGTCCTAGCGGGAGGGCCCGGCAATGAGCAGTTCTTC
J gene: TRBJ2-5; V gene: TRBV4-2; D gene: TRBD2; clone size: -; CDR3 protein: CASSQSMASGVETQYF; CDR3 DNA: TGTGCCAGCAGCCAATCGATGGCTAGCGGGGTTGAGACCCAGTACTTC
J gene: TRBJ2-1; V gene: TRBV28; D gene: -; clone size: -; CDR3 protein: CASTSTDYNEQFF; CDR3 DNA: TGTGCCAGCACCTCGACAGACTACAATGAGCAGTTCTTC
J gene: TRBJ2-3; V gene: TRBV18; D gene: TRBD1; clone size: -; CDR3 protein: CASSPILYSTGNTDTQYF; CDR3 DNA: TGTGCCAGCTCACCAATACTATACTCGACAGGGAACACAGATACGCAGTATTTT
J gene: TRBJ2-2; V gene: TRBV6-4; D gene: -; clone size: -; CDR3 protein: CASSVGDTGELFF; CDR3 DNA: TGTGCCAGCAGTGTAGGGGACACCGGGGAGCTGTTTTTT
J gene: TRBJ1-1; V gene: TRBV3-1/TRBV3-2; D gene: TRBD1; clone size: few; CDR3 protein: CASSQGTGGTEAFF; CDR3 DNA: TGTGCCAGCAGCCAGGGGACAGGGGGCACTGAAGCTTTCTTT
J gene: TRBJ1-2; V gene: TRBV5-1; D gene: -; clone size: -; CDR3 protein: CASSLVSVNYGYTF; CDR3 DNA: TGCGCCAGCAGCTTGGTCTCAGTTAACTATGGCTACACCTTC
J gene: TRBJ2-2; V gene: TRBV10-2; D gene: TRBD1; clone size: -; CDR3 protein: CASSPGQGLTGELFF; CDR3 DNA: TGCGCCAGCAGCCCGGGACAGGGGCTCACCGGGGAGCTGTTTTTT
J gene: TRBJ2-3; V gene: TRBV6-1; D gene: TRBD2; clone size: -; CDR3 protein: CASSESGGPDTQYF; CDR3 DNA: TGTGCCAGCAGTGAATCGGGAGGCCCAGATACGCAGTATTTT
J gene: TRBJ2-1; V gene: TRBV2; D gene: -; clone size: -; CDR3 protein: CASSTYYGEQFF; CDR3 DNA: TGTGCCAGCAGTACATATTACGGGGAGCAGTTCTTC
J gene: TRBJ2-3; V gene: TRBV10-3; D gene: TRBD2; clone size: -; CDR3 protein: CAISDAKRGVDTQYF; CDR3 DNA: TGTGCCATCAGTGATGCGAAGCGGGGGGTAGATACGCAGTATTTT
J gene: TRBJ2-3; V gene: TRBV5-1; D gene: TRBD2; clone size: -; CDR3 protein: CASRDLSGDTDTQYF; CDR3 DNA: TGCGCCAGCAGGGATCTTAGCGGGGACACAGATACGCAGTATTTT